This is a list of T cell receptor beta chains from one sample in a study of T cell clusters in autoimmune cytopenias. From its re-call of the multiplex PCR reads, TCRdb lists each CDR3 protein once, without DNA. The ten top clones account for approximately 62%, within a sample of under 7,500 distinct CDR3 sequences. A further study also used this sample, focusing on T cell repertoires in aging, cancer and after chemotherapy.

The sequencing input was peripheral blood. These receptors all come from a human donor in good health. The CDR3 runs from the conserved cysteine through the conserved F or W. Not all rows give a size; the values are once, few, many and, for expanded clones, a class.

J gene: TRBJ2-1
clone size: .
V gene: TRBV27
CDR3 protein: CATSSGREQFF

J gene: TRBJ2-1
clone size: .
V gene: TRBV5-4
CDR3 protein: CASSAGGSYNEQFF

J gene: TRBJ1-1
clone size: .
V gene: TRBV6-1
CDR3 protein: CASSSGWWGTEAFF

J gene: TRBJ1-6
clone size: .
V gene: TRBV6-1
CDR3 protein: CASSDLTGPPRPLHF

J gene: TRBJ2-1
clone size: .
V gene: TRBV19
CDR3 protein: CASSPVGGTYNEQFF

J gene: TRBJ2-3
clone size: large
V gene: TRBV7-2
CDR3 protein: CASSSGQGSTDTQYF

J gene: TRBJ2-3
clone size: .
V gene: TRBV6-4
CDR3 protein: CASSDGSGSGTDTQYF

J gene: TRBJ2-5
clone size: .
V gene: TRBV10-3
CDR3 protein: CASGFQQETQYF

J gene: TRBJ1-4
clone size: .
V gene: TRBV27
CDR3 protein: CASSFSQGGGLFF

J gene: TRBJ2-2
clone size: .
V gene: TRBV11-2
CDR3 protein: CASSRDRADGELFF

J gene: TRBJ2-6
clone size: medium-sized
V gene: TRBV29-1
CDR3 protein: CSVGWGTGANVLTF

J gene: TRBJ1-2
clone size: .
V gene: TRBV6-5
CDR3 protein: CASSYRGQGAYGYTF

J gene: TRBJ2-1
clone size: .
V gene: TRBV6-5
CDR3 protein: CASSEARWGTSGLKQFF

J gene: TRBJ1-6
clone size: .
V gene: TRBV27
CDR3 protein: CASSLRQGRHNSPLHF

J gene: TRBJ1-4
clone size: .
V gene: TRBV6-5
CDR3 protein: CASRKGSLGEKLFF

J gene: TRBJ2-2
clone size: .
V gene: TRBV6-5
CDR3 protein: CASSYNGGLAGTGELFF

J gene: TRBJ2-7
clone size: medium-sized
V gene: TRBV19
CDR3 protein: CASSRDSVYEQYF

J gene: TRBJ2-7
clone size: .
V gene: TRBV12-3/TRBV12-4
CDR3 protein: CASSPSGVEQYF

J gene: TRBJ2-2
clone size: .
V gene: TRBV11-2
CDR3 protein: CASSWGGELFF

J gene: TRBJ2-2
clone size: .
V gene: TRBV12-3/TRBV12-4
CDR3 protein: CASSFGGTGELFF

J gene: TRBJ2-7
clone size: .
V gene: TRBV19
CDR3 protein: CASSIIPGGDEQYF

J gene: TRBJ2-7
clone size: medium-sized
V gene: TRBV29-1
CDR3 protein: CSAKRGPPYEQYF

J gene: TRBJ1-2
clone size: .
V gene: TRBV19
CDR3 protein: CASSRPGQGNYGYTF

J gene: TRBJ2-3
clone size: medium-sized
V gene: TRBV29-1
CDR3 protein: CSVDLSTDTQYF

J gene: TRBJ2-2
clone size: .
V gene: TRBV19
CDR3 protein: CASKEDWTGSTGELFF

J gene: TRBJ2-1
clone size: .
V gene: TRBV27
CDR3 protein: CASSSGGSSLGEQFF

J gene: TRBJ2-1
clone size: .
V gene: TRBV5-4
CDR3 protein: CASSLEPLAGERGEQFF

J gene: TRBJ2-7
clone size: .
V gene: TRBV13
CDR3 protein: CASSSRGGQFNEQYF

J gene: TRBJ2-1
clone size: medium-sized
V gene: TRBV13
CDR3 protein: CASSLGRGRYNEQFF

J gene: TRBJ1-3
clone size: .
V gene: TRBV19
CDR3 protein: CASSLGTGSGNTIYF

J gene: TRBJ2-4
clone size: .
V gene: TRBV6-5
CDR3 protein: CASSYSIQNIQYF

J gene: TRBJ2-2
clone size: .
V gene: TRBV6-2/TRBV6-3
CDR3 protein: CASKWGTGELFF

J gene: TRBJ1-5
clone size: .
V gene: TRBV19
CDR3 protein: CASSTDTYSNQPQHF

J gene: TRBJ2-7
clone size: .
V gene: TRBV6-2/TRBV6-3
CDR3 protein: CASKVGASYEQYF

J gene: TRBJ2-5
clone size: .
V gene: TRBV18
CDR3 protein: CASSPTGLGETQYF

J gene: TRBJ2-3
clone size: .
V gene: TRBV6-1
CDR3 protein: CASSEAGRTDTQYF

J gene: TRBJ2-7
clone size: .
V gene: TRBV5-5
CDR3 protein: CASSLRRIDYYEQYF

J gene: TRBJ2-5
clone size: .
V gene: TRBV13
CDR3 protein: CASSLAGVGETQYF

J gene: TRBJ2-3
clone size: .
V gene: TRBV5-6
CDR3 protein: CASCRDSPGSDTQYF

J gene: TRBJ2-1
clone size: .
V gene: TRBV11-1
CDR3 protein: CASSHGDGNEQFF

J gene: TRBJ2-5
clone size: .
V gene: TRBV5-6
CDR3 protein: CASSLGARGGGLQETQYF

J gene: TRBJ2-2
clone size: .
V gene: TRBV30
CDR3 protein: CAWRRDRGPGELFF

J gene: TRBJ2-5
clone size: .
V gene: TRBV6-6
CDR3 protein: CASSYAPLAVKRTQYF

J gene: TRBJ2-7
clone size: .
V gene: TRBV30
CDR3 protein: CAWSAQLGYEQYF

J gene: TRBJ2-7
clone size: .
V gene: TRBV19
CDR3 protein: CASSQTYSYEQYF

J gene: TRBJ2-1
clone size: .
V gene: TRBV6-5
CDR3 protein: CASTLPPSGSSYNEQFF

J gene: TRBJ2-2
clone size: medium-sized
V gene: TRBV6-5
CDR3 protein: CASSYGPPTSTGELFF

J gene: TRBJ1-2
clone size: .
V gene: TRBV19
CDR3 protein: CASIDPGQGTLYTF

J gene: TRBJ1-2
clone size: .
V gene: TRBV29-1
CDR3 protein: CSVGPQGQGGYGYTF

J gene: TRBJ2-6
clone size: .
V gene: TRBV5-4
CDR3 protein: CATMGDTHSGANVLTF

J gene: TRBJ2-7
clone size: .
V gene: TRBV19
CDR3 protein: CASSITDIDYEQYF

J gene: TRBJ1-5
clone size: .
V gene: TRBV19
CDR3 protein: CASSSQGPSNQPQHF

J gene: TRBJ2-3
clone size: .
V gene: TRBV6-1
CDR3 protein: CASSPRGTSGPTDTQYF

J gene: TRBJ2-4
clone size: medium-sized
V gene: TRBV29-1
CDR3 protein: CSVGAQNIQYF

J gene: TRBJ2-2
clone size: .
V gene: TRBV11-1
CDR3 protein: CASSPGGAAGGELFF